Listed here are 20 T cell receptor beta chains from one sample, sequenced in a study of blood T cell repertoires in COVID-19. The repertoire was sequenced with immunoSEQ multiplex PCR; TCRdb's copy has only in-frame clones and lacks some. Counted here are about 430,000 clones, roughly nine tenths occurring once; the ten biggest clones make up roughly 1.1%. Sequenced sample: PBMCs or T cells enriched from blood (not recorded which). The receptors were sampled from a man under 40 who had recovered from COVID-19.

The V call is TRBV9, the J call TRBJ2-3; 9 bases fit TRBD2. The germline CDR1 and CDR2 sequences are SGDLS and YYNGEE. This CDR3 is 16 amino acids long. J gave up 7 bases and V 3 bases, and 12 bases lay outside the gene matches. The CDR3 here is CASSATSGAGINTQYF. The CDR3 nucleotides read TGTGCCAGCAGCGCGACTAGCGGTGCGGGGATCAATACGCAGTATTTT.

For this clone: One junction end does not reproduce the germline sequence, and a read error may be involved. The chain uses TRBV7-7 and TRBJ1-6, with 7 bases aligning to TRBD1. The germline V gene encodes CDR1 SSHAT and CDR2 FNYEAQ (reference sequence). This CDR3 contains 17 residues. This chain's CDR3 is CASSPCTTGLLDSPLHF. The CDR3 DNA is TGTGCTAGCAGCCCTTGTACGACAGGGTTGCTCGATTCACCCCTCCACTTT.

This chain connects TRBV7-8 to TRBJ2-2, with D unresolved. This CDR3 is 15 amino acids long. Germline-derived CDR1 and CDR2 are SGHVS and FQNEAQ. Trimming stripped 4 bases from V and 1 base from J, with 10 bases between. This chain's CDR3 is CASSSIALNTGELFF. The CDR3 bases are TGTGCCAGCAGCTCTATAGCCCTGAACACCGGGGAGCTGTTTTTT.

The chain employs TRBV30 and TRBJ1-2; D may be TRBD1 (6 bases). The CDR3 length is 14 residues. Germline V lookup: CDR1 GTSNPN, CDR2 SVGIG (reference sequence). V was pared by 3 bases and J by 0 bases, with 11 bases between. CDR3 DNA sequence: TGTGCCTGGAGACCAGGGGTAACTAACTATGGCTACACCTTC. Translation gives CAWRPGVTNYGYTF.

This clone was recorded once. The rearrangement joins TRBV28 to TRBJ2-1; 12 nucleotides match TRBD1. The CDR3 runs 16 residues. J was trimmed by 0 bases and V by 6 bases; bases with no gene match: 3. Germline V gene data show CDR1 as MDHEN and CDR2 as SYDVKM. The CDR3 is CASRGQGAFSYNEQFF. CDR3 bases: TGTGCCAGCAGGGGACAGGGGGCTTTCTCCTACAATGAGCAGTTCTTC.

V usage is TRBV24-1 and J usage is TRBJ1-1, with no clear D. This CDR3 has 14 amino acids. In germline, CDR1 is KGHDR, CDR2 SFDVKD. V lost 3 bases, J lost 5 bases, and 12 bases lay in between. The CDR3 here is CATSDPDRGTEAFF. The DNA of the CDR3 is TGTGCCACCAGTGATCCTGACCGAGGGACTGAAGCTTTCTTT.

The rearrangement links TRBV10-1 to TRBJ2-7; 9 bases map to TRBD2. This CDR3 spans 14 amino acids. Germline V gives CDR1 WNHNN, CDR2 SYGVQD (reference sequence). Trimming cost V 2 bases and J 9 bases; bases outside gene matches: 8. This chain's CDR3 is CASSEVAGEMGQYF. CDR3 in DNA: TGCGCCAGCAGTGAGGTAGCGGGAGAGATGGGGCAGTACTTC.

V usage is TRBV18 and J usage is TRBJ2-5; D may be TRBD1 (5 bases). V was pared by 3 bases and J by 3 bases, with 8 bases between. The CDR3 sequence is 13 residues long. The germline CDR1 and CDR2 sequences are KGHSH and LQKENI. Written as DNA, the CDR3 is TGTGCCAGCTCACCGCCAGGGAAAGAGACCCAGTACTTC. This encodes CASSPPGKETQYF.

The rearrangement links TRBV3-1 (or the pseudogene TRBV3-2) to TRBJ2-1; D not certain. The V gene lost 0 bases and the J gene lost 2 bases, with 8 bases spanning the gap. The germline CDR1 and CDR2 sequences are LGHDT and YNNKEL (reference sequence). This CDR3 spans 15 amino acids. The CDR3 DNA follows: TGTGCCAGCAGCCAAGAGAGGCAGACCTACAATGAGCAGTTCTTC. This gives the protein CASSQERQTYNEQFF.

This sequence joins TRBV27 and TRBJ2-7; D gene unclear. The CDR3 sequence is 12 residues long. Germline loops: CDR1 MNHEY, CDR2 SMNVEV (reference sequence). Trimming removed 3 bases at V and 6 bases at J, with 9 bases between. CDR3 nucleotides: TGTGCCAGCAGTTTCCCGTCCGGCGAGCAGTACTTC. Translating it yields CASSFPSGEQYF.

This rearrangement joins TRBV7-7 to TRBJ2-2; maybe TRBD1 (5 bases). V was shortened by 7 bases and J by 5 bases, with 17 bases between the two germline ends. The CDR3 length is 15 residues. Germline CDR1 SSHAT, CDR2 FNYEAQ (reference sequence). DNA for the CDR3: TGTGCCAGCATGAGATGGCAGGGTGAAACCGGGGAGCTGTTTTTT. Amino acids: CASMRWQGETGELFF.

In the case of this clone: Other DNA sequences in this sample translate to the same CDR3. Here the CDR3 reads CASSVGLAGEQFF. In DNA form, the CDR3 reads TGTGCCAGCAGTGTCGGACTAGCGGGGGAGCAGTTCTTC. V usage is TRBV2 and J usage is TRBJ2-1, with TRBD2 identical over 12 bases. The germline CDR1 and CDR2 sequences are SNHLY and FYNNEI. The CDR3 contains 13 residues. V shed 4 bases, J shed 10 bases, and the junction held 2 bases outside the gene matches. The variable domain in full, with the rest retrieved from reference TRBV2 and TRBJ2-1, is EPEVTQTPSHQVTQMGQEVILRCVPISNHLYFYWYRQILGQKVEFLVSFYNNEISEKSEIFDDQFSVERPDGSNFTLKIRSTKLEDSAMYFCASSVGLAGEQFFGPGTRLTVL.

This chain links TRBV7-8 with TRBJ1-5; perhaps TRBD1 as D (5 bases). Trimming removed 2 bases from V and 2 bases from J, with 13 bases in between. The CDR3 has 16 residues. Germline assignment: CDR1 SGHVS and CDR2 FQNEAQ. CDR3 in amino acids: CASSLTGNQGNQPQHF. In DNA, the CDR3 is TGTGCCAGCAGCTTAACAGGCAACCAGGGCAATCAGCCCCAGCATTTT.

The chain is built from TRBV10-2 and TRBJ1-1, with 7 bases aligning to TRBD1. CDR1 is WSHSY, CDR2 SAAADI, per germline. V lost 7 bases and J lost 2; bases outside the gene matches: 7. There are 14 residues in the CDR3. In DNA form, the CDR3 reads TGCGCCAGCATGGAGACAGGGTACAACACTGAAGCTTTCTTT. This gives the protein CASMETGYNTEAFF.

A few counts support this clone. CDR3 in amino acids: CASSSLQGLGYEQYF. CDR3 sequence (DNA): TGCGCCAGCAGCTCCCTGCAGGGCTTGGGCTACGAGCAGTACTTC. This chain joins TRBV5-1 and TRBJ2-7, with a tentative D call TRBD1 (5 bases). CDR1 SGHRS and CDR2 YFSETQ come from the germline V gene. Trimming left V 3 bases short and J 3 bases short, with 16 bases between. The CDR3 extends over 15 amino acids.

For the CDR3, the DNA is TGTGCCAGCAGTTTTAACGGGGAAAAACTGTTTTTT. Translation gives CASSFNGEKLFF. V gene TRBV27 combines with J gene TRBJ1-4; D unresolved. Per the germline V gene, CDR1 is MNHEY and CDR2 is SMNVEV (reference sequence). CDR3 length: 12 amino acids. V was pared by 3 bases and J by 8 bases, with 7 bases between.

This clone was detected only once. V gene TRBV12-3 or TRBV12-4 combines with J gene TRBJ1-1; 7 positions agree with TRBD1. V was pared by 3 bases and J by 3 bases, with 1 base of the junction left unmatched. There are 13 residues in the CDR3. CDR3: CASSFQGDTEAFF. The CDR3 DNA reads as TGTGCCAGCAGTTTTCAGGGGGACACTGAAGCTTTCTTT.

This clone came up once. This sequence joins TRBV10-3 and TRBJ2-7, with D perhaps matching TRBD1 (5 bases). The CDR3 loop spans 14 amino acids. Trimming shortened V by 1 base and J by 5 bases, and 12 bases separated the two germline ends. Germline CDR1 reads ENHRY; CDR2 reads SYGVKD. Written as DNA, the CDR3 is TGTGCCATCAGTGAGTTTCTCCAGGGCGACGAGCAGTACTTC. Translated: CAISEFLQGDEQYF.

V and J are TRBV7-9 and TRBJ2-7; the match to TRBD1 covers 8 bases. The junction had 8 bases not matched to a gene; V was cut back by 1 base and J by 3 bases. Germline V gene lookup returns CDR1 SEHNR and CDR2 FQNEAQ (reference sequence). CDR3 length equals 16 residues. CDR3: CASSLVWTGKIYEQYF. DNA of the CDR3: TGTGCCAGCAGCTTAGTTTGGACAGGGAAAATCTACGAGCAGTACTTC.

The chain couples TRBV6-2 or TRBV6-3 to TRBJ2-7, with TRBD2 identical over 10 bases. The germline V gene has CDR1 MNHEY and CDR2 SVGEGT. The CDR3 runs 15 residues. Losses at the gene ends were 6 bases for V and 7 bases for J; bases not matched to a gene: 12. For the CDR3, the DNA is TGTGCCAGCAGCCTCCCCTTAGCGGGAGGTGGGGAGCAGTACTTC. Translated, it gives CASSLPLAGGGEQYF.